Listed below are T cell receptor beta chains from one sample, sequenced in a study of T cells in Graves' hyperthyroidism and ophthalmopathy. Using its own MiXCR run on the multiplex PCR reads, TCRdb lists one record per CDR3 protein. In the table there are about 570,000 distinct CDR3 sequences, just over 45% of which are singletons. The sample consisted of peripheral blood or thyroid tissue (not recorded which). All receptors come from an adult woman with Graves' disease, either hyperthyroidism or ophthalmopathy (not recorded which). Each CDR3 is given with its conserved first and last residue. The order of the fields is clone size, D gene, J gene, V gene, CDR3 protein, CDR3 DNA. A D gene is named only where the DNA matches it firmly. The listing skips clone size in some rows; elsewhere it reads once, few, many or a size class.

>.|TRBD1|TRBJ1-2|TRBV2
CASSEGDRLDGYTF
TGTGCCAGCAGTGAGGGGGACAGGTTGGATGGCTACACCTTC
>.|TRBD1|TRBJ1-2|TRBV20-1
CSASAGGSGGYTF
TGCAGTGCTAGTGCAGGGGGGTCGGGTGGCTACACCTTC
>.|.|TRBJ2-2|TRBV7-2
CASQGSENTGELFF
TGCGCCAGTCAGGGGTCCGAGAACACCGGGGAGCTGTTTTTT
>many|.|TRBJ1-2|TRBV25-1
CASSSGGREVYGYTF
TGTGCCAGCAGTTCCGGGGGACGGGAGGTTTATGGCTACACCTTC
>.|.|TRBJ1-4|TRBV27
CASMGPGDLDEKLFF
TGTGCCAGCATGGGTCCAGGGGATTTGGATGAAAAACTGTTTTTT
>.|.|TRBJ1-5|TRBV29-1
CSVGGTGNRPQHF
TGCAGCGTTGGCGGGACGGGCAATCGGCCCCAGCATTTT
>few|TRBD1|TRBJ2-2|TRBV19
CASSRVRTGGFGELFF
TGTGCCAGTAGTCGCGTCCGGACAGGGGGCTTCGGGGAGCTGTTTTTT
>.|.|TRBJ2-5|TRBV9
CASSVGLQQETQYF
TGTGCCAGCAGCGTGGGCCTGCAGCAAGAGACCCAGTACTTC
>many|.|TRBJ1-2|TRBV7-9
CASSLGVWRNGYTF
TGTGCCAGCAGCTTAGGGGTCTGGCGGAACGGCTACACCTTC
>.|.|TRBJ1-6|TRBV7-6
CASSFTGSPF
TGTGCCAGCAGCTTTACAGGGAGCCCCTTT
>few|TRBD2|TRBJ2-1|TRBV24-1
CATSDPGTSGSGEQFF
TGTGCCACCAGTGATCCAGGGACTAGCGGGAGTGGTGAGCAGTTCTTC
>.|TRBD1|TRBJ1-1|TRBV28
CASRGQWSTEAFF
TGTGCCAGCAGGGGACAGTGGAGTACTGAAGCTTTCTTT
>.|.|TRBJ2-3|TRBV12-3/TRBV12-4
CASSLVRGGGTDTQYF
TGTGCCAGCAGCTTGGTACGGGGAGGCGGCACAGATACGCAGTATTTT
>many|.|TRBJ1-4|TRBV5-1
CASSFLGVPNEKLFF
TGCGCCAGCAGCTTCCTAGGCGTGCCTAATGAAAAACTGTTTTTT
>many|.|TRBJ1-3|TRBV7-9
CASREGVSGNTIYF
TGTGCCAGCAGAGAGGGGGTTTCTGGAAACACCATATATTTT